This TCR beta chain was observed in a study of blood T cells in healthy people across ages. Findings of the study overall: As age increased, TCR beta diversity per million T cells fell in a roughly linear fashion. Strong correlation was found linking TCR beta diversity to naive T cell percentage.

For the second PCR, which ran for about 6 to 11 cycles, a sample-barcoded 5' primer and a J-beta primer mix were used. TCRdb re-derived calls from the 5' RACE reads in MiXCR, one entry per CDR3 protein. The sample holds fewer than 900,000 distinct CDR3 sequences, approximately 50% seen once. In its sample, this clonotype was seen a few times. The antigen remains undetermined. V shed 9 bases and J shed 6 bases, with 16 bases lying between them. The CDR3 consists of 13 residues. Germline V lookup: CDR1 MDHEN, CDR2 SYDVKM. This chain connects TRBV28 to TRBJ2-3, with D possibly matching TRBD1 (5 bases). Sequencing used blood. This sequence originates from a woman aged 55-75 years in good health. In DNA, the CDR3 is TGTGCCAGTTCGACAGCCTTCACTGATACGCAGTATTTT. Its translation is CASSTAFTDTQYF.